Sequencing of this T cell receptor (beta chain) was carried out in a study of blood T cells in healthy people across ages (dated by TCRdb to between 2015 and 2016). Background for the entire study: In model experiments, template switching captured about one uniquely barcoded TCR beta cDNA molecule for every two T cells. The study measured age-related changes in TCR beta repertoire diversity using deep sequencing normalized with unique cDNA molecular identifiers. The donors were divided into four age groups: young (average 16 years), middle-aged (approximately 42), aged (approximately 62) and long-lived (roughly 82). To avoid experimental bias, donors of different ages were randomly spread across the sequencing lanes. The study analyzed two additional independent replicas of 1 million unique cDNA reads from the same blood draw for two donors, one aged 18 to 30 and one aged 80 or older.

Libraries were built with 5' RACE. Sequenced on an Illumina HiSeq 2500. A second roughly 6 to 12 cycle PCR used a sample-barcoded 5' primer and a J-beta primer mix. A unique molecular identifier was introduced onto each TCR beta cDNA molecule by a template-switch 5' adaptor carrying 12 random nucleotides. At least 3 million CDR3-containing paired-end reads were obtained from each sample. First-strand cDNA was synthesized from all RNA with the Mint cDNA synthesis kit, primed by a TRBC-specific oligonucleotide. After uracil-DNA glycosylase treatment, a first 18-cycle PCR used universal primers M1SS and BC2_uni_R on all cDNA. The study's own analysis went as follows. Each sample was normalized by randomly selecting 1 million high-quality reads, each carrying a distinct molecular identifier. Reads with shared molecular identifiers were discarded instead of being binned into consensus sequences. MiTCR, run with a Q25 quality threshold and the strictest error-elimination algorithm, handled CDR3 identification, clonotype clustering and error correction. A nonparametric unseen species model using Euler transformation provided a lower-bound estimate of total TCR beta diversity. The public sequencing data were trimmed at Q25 with fastp and processed into clonotypes with MiXCR by TCRdb, which kept only in-frame beta chains. Entries are consolidated by CDR3 protein sequence, retaining the most common genes and DNA. TCRdb, not the original authors, processed these V and J calls. The sample table records more than 800,000 distinct CDR3 sequences; 35% to 50% of these occur just once. The ten largest clones take up under 20% of the sample.

A remark on this clonotype: Its antigen target is currently unknown. Per-base quality was not reported, and no clone a single base away is much larger than it.

From the cysteine through the phenylalanine, the CDR3 covers 14 amino acids. Kept here is only the CDR3 DNA, which spans 42 bases and is read in frame from base 1. For this chain, trimming is 3 bases at the V end and 1 base at the J end, and the number of junction bases without a gene match is 1. Taken from the germline V gene, the CDR1 and CDR2 loops are SGHTA and FQGTGA. What the research found in general, with its limitations: Conclusive comparison of naive and antigen-experienced compartments was prevented by the profiling of bulk unsorted PBMCs. The long-lived group showed more naive CD4+ T cells, fewer expanded clones and increased TCR diversity than the aged group, suggesting age selection. Estimates of total diversity from one million sequenced T cells were regarded as lower bounds and underestimates. As age increased, observed TCR beta diversity per million T cells dropped in a roughly linear way, and a significant reduction was already evident by age about 40. Because the CMV infection status of the donors was unknown, age-related changes in expanded clonotypes may potentially have been confounded. Observed TCR beta diversity correlated strongly with the percentage of naive T cells measured by flow cytometry.

Donors were around 37 systemically healthy Caucasian individuals from Russia aged about 6 to 100 years. Ten milliliters of peripheral blood were drawn from each donor into EDTA-treated Vacutainer tubes. Ficoll-Paque density-gradient centrifugation was used to isolate PBMCs, with at least 7 million per sample. Trizol reagent was used to extract total RNA from PBMCs, with at least 5.5 micrograms per sample. For every donor, an aliquot of PBMCs went through flow cytometry to measure the percentages of naive CD45RAhigh/CD27high T cells. The clonotype originates from a woman aged 55-69 years in good health. This receptor chain uses TRBV7-3 and TRBJ1-1, with 8 bases aligning to TRBD1. Sequencing was done on a sample of blood. CDR3 reads: CASSFGQGNTEAFF. The DNA sequence reads TGTGCCAGCAGCTTCGGACAGGGGAACACTGAAGCTTTCTTT.